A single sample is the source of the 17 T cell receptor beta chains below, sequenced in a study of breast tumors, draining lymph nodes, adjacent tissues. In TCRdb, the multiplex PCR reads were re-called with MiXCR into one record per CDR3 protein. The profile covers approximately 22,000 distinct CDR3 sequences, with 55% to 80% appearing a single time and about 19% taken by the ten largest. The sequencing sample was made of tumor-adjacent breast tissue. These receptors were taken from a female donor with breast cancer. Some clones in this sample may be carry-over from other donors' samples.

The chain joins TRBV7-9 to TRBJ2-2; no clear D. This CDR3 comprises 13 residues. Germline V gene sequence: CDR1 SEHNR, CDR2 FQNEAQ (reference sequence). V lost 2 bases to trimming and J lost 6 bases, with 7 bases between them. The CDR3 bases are TGTGCCAGCAGCTTATGGGTCTCCGGGGAGCTGTTTTTT. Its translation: CASSLWVSGELFF.

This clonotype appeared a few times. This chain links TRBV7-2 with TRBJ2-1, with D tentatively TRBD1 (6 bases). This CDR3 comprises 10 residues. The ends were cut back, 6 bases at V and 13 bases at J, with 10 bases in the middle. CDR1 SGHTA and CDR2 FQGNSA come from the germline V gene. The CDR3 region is CASRGQKQFF. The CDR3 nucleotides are TGTGCCAGCAGGGGACAAAAACAGTTCTTC.

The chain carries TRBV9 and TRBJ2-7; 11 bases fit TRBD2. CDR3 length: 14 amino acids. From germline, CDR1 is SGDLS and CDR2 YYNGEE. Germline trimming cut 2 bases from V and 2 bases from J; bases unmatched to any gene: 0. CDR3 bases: TGTGCCAGCAGCGTGACTAGCGGGACCTACGAGCAGTACTTC. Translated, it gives CASSVTSGTYEQYF.

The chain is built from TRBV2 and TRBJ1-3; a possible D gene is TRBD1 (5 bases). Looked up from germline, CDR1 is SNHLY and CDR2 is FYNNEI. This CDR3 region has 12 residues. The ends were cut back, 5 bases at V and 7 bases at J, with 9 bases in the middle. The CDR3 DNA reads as TGTGCCAGCAGTCGTTCAGGGAACACCATATATTTT. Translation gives CASSRSGNTIYF.

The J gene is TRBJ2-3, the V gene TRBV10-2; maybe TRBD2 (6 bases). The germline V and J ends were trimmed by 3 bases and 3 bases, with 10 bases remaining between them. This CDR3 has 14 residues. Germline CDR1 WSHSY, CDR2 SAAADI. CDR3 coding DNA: TGCGCCAGCAGTGACGGTGGGGGGACAGATACGCAGTATTTT. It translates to CASSDGGGTDTQYF.

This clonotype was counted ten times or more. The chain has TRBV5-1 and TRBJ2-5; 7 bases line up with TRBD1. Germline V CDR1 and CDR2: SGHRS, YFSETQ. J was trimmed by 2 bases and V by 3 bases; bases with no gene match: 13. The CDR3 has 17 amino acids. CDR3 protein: CASSSPSGTAKQETQYF. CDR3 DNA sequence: TGCGCCAGCAGCTCGCCCTCCGGGACAGCTAAACAAGAGACCCAGTACTTC. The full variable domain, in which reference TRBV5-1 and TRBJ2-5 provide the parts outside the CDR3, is KAGVTQTPRYLIKTRGQQVTLSCSPISGHRSVSWYQQTPGQGLQFLFEYFSETQRNKGNFPGRFSGRQFSNSRSEMNVSTLELGDSALYLCASSSPSGTAKQETQYFGPGTRLLVL.

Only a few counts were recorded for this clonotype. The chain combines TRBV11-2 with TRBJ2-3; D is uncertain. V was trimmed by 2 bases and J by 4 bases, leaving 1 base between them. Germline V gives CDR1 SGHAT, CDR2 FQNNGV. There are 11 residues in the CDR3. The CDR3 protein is CASSLSDTQYF. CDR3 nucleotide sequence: TGTGCCAGCAGCTTATCAGATACGCAGTATTTT.

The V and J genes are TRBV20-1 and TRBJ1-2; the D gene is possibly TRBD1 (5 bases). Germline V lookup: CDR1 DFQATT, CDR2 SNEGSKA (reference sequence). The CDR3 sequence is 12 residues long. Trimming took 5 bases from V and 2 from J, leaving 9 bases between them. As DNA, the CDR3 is TGCAGTGCTGGGAGACAGAACTATGGCTACACCTTC. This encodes CSAGRQNYGYTF.

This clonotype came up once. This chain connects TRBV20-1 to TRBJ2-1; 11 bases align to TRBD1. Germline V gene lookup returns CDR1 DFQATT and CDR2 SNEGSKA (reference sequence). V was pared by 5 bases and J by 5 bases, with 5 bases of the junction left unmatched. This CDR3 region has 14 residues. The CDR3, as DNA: TGCAGTGCTCTCGGGACAGGGGGGGACAATGAGCAGTTCTTC. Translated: CSALGTGGDNEQFF.

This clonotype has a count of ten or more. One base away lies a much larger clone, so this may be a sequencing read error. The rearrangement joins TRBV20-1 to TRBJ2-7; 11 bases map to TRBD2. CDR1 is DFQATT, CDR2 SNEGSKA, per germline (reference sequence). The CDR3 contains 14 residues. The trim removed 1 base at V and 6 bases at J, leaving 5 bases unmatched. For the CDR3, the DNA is TGCAGTGCTAGAGTAGCGGGAGGGCCCTCCGAGCAGTACTTC. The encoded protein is CSARVAGGPSEQYF.

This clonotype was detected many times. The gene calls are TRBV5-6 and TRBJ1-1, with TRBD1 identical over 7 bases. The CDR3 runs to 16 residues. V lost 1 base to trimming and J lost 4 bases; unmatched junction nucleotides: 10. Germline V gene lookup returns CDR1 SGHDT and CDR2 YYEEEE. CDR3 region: CASSLWAGGGSTEAFF. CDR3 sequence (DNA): TGTGCCAGCAGCTTGTGGGCAGGGGGAGGGAGCACTGAAGCTTTCTTT. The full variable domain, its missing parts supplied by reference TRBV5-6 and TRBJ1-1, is DAGVTQSPTHLIKTRGQQVTLRCSPKSGHDTVSWYQQALGQGPQFIFQYYEEEERQRGNFPDRFSGHQFPNYSSELNVNALLLGDSALYLCASSLWAGGGSTEAFFGQGTRLTVV.

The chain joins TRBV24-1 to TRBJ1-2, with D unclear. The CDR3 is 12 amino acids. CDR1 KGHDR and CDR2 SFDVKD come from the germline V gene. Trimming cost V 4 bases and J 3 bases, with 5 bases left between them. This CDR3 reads CATSDRDYGYTF. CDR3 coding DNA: TGTGCCACCAGTGACCGCGACTATGGCTACACCTTC.

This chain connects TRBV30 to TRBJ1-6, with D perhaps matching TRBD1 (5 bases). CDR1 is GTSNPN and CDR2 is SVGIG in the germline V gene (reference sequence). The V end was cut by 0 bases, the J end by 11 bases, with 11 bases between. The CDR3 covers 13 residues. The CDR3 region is CAWSVQEGPPLHF. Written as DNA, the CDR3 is TGTGCCTGGAGTGTACAGGAGGGCCCACCCCTCCACTTT.

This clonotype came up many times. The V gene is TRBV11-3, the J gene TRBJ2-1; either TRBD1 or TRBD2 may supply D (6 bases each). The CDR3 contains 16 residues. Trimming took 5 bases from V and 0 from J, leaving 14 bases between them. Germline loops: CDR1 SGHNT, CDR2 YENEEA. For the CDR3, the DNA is TGTGCCAGCAGCCCCGGGGGCTGGGCCTCCTACAATGAGCAGTTCTTC. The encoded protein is CASSPGGWASYNEQFF.

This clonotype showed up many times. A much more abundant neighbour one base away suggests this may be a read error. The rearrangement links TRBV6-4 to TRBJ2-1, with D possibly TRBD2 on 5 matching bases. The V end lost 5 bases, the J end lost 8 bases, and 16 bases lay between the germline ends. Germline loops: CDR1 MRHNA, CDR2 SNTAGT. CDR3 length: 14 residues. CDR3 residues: CASSPNSEEHEQFF. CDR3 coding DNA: TGTGCCAGCAGTCCAAACTCGGAGGAGCATGAGCAGTTCTTC.

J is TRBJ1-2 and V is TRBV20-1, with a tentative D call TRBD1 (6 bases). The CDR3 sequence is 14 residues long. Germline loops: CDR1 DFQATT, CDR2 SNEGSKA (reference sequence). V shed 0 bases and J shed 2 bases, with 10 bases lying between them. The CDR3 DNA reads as TGCAGTGCTAGAGAGGGGGGCCGGAACTATGGCTACACCTTC. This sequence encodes CSAREGGRNYGYTF.

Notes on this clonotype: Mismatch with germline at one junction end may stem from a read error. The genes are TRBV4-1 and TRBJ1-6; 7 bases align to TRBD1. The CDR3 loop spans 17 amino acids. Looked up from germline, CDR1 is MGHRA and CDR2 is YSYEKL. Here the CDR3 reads CASRDMTGRTYNSPLHF. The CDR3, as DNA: TGCGCCAGCAGGGATATGACAGGGAGAACCTACAATTCACCCCTCCACTTT.